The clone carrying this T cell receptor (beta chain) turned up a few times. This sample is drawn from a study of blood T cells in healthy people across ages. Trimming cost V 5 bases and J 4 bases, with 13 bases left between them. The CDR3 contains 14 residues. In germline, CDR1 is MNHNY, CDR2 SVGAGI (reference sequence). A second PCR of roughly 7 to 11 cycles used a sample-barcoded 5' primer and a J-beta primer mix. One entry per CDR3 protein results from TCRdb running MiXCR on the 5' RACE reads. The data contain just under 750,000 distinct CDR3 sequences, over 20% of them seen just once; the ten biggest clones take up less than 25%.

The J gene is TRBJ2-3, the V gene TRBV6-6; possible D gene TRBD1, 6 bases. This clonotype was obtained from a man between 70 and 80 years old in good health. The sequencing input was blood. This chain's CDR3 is CASSPQGGSDTQYF. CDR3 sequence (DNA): TGTGCCAGCAGTCCACAGGGTGGGTCAGATACGCAGTATTTT.